This TCR beta chain was obtained from a study of blood T cell repertoires in COVID-19 (dated by TCRdb to the early 2020s). Background for the entire study: The collaborator samples originated in the United States, Italy and Spain and spanned the acute and convalescent phases of COVID-19. The material from the prospective study consisted of cDNA or gDNA derived from T cells, B-cell-depleted T cells, or PBMCs. Subjects who had been exposed to COVID-19, were actively infected with it, or had recovered from it provided the deeply sampled blood TCRbeta repertoires that made up the dataset. A freely available public database, intended as a resource for researchers studying the immune response to SARS-CoV-2, is where the repertoires were released. The samples were drawn from two sources: the first 160 participants of the ongoing ImmuneRACE study, and approximately 1,300 subjects contributed by 6 global collaborators. Nearly every sample came with metadata listing a de-identified subject ID, COVID-19 status, age in years and sex. HLA class I and class II types, where available, came from metadata supplied by the sample provider rather than from assay-based typing. Study-wide findings and limitations: The amount of clinical and demographic metadata varied by source and participant and was provided uncurated.

Whole blood was collected in K2EDTA tubes by collaborating institutions according to the institutions' own protocols. Collaborator samples were shipped for TCRbeta analysis as frozen whole blood, isolated PBMCs, or DNA extracted from either sample type. In regard to this clone: The clone's antigen remains unknown. It has no much larger one-base neighbor in the sample; base qualities were not kept.

The germline V gene (reference sequence) specifies DFQATT as CDR1 and SNEGSKA as CDR2. The CDR3, from cysteine to phenylalanine, totals 11 residues. Only the CDR3 part of the read is kept: 33 bases, read in frame from the first base. V and J are truncated by 6 bases and 2 bases respectively, leaving an intervening sequence of 7 bases. TCRbeta CDR3 regions were amplified from genomic DNA by means of the immunoSEQ Assay, a bias-controlled multiplex PCR. The authors' pipeline ran thus. The number of nucleated cells in each sample was estimated by amplification of reference gene primers within the assay. To quantify the absolute abundance of each unique TCRbeta CDR3 rearrangement, sequence reads were collapsed and filtered. Productive Simpson clonality was computed per sample as the square root of Simpson's diversity index over productive rearrangements. TCRdb took this table from immuneACCESS and kept in-frame rearrangements with V and J called. Such tables lack part of the clones; where checked against another copy, unresolved V genes explain under half of the gap, and the rest is unexplained. The V and J calls and the clone size are those of that table, but D and trimming were determined from the DNA. In this sample the table shows some 130,000 clones, 70% to 90% of which occur a single time. The top ten clones comprise about 13% of the sample.

The material sequenced was peripheral blood. The receptor was isolated from a human donor in a cohort sampled during active COVID-19. Rearrangement joined TRBV20-1 to TRBJ2-5; a tentative D call is TRBD2 (5 bases match). Read as DNA, the sequence is TGCAGTGCACGGGATCAAGAGACCCAGTACTTC. This gives the protein CSARDQETQYF.